These T cell receptor beta chains were read from a single sample in a study of T cells in Graves' hyperthyroidism and ophthalmopathy. From the multiplex PCR reads, TCRdb called clonotypes with MiXCR, one entry per CDR3 protein. The sample has about 640,000 distinct CDR3 sequences; more than 20% are singletons. The sequenced sample was blood. These receptors all stem from a man aged 30-40 years with Graves' ophthalmopathy. Each CDR3 is given with its conserved first and last residue. D genes are given only for firm matches. Where a row states a size, it is once, few, many or the class of an expanded clone; other rows omit it.

J: TRBJ1-2
D: .
V: TRBV28
size: .
CDR3: CASKETDHYGYTF
DNA: TGTGCCAGCAAGGAGACAGACCACTATGGCTACACCTTC

J: TRBJ1-2
D: .
V: TRBV29-1
size: few
CDR3: CSVASEEGRNYGYTF
DNA: TGCAGCGTAGCCTCGGAGGAGGGAAGAAACTATGGCTACACCTTC

J: TRBJ2-2
D: TRBD2
V: TRBV5-1
size: .
CDR3: CASSLDTSGSIGELFF
DNA: TGCGCCAGCAGCTTGGATACTAGCGGGAGTATCGGGGAGCTGTTTTTT

J: TRBJ2-2
D: .
V: TRBV29-1
size: .
CDR3: CSVDTGSGELFF
DNA: TGCAGCGTGGACACAGGAAGCGGGGAGCTGTTTTTT

J: TRBJ2-1
D: TRBD2
V: TRBV12-3/TRBV12-4
size: .
CDR3: CASSPVAGGQGEQFF
DNA: TGTGCCAGCAGTCCCGTAGCGGGAGGGCAGGGTGAGCAGTTCTTC

J: TRBJ1-1
D: .
V: TRBV28
size: many
CDR3: CASQGDTEAFF
DNA: TGTGCCTCTCAGGGAGACACTGAAGCTTTCTTT

J: TRBJ1-1
D: .
V: TRBV27
size: few
CDR3: CASRKRHEAFF
DNA: TGTGCCAGCAGAAAAAGGCATGAAGCTTTCTTT

J: TRBJ2-7
D: .
V: TRBV20-1
size: .
CDR3: CSSKRPGFDEQYF
DNA: TGCAGTTCCAAACGACCAGGATTCGACGAGCAGTACTTC

J: TRBJ2-1
D: TRBD2
V: TRBV7-2
size: many
CDR3: CASSPRGSGVSEQFF
DNA: TGTGCCAGCAGCCCTCGGGGTAGCGGGGTAAGTGAGCAGTTCTTC

J: TRBJ2-7
D: .
V: TRBV7-9
size: .
CDR3: CASSLDIGSYEQYF
DNA: TGTGCCAGCAGCTTAGATATCGGTTCCTACGAGCAGTACTTC

J: TRBJ2-1
D: .
V: TRBV2
size: many
CDR3: CASSGGEQFF
DNA: TGTGCCAGCAGTGGCGGGGAGCAGTTCTTC

J: TRBJ2-1
D: TRBD1
V: TRBV28
size: many
CDR3: CASSSGQEGALYNEQFF
DNA: TGTGCCAGCAGTTCGGGACAGGAAGGGGCATTGTACAATGAGCAGTTCTTC

J: TRBJ2-7
D: TRBD2
V: TRBV19
size: .
CDR3: CASSIWTSGSYEQYF
DNA: TGTGCCAGTAGCATCTGGACTAGCGGGAGTTACGAGCAGTACTTC

J: TRBJ2-1
D: .
V: TRBV12-3/TRBV12-4
size: once
CDR3: CASSPRLENNEQFF
DNA: TGTGCCAGCAGTCCCCGACTAGAAAACAATGAGCAGTTCTTC

J: TRBJ2-5
D: .
V: TRBV3-1
size: many
CDR3: CASSQGVQETQYF
DNA: TGTGCCAGCAGTCAGGGAGTACAAGAGACCCAGTACTTC

J: TRBJ2-2
D: .
V: TRBV4-2
size: .
CDR3: CASSQDYGHTGELFF
DNA: TGTGCCAGCAGCCAAGATTACGGACACACCGGGGAGCTGTTTTTT

J: TRBJ1-1
D: .
V: TRBV27
size: many
CDR3: CASSLYPGYTEAFF
DNA: TGTGCCAGCAGTTTATACCCGGGGTACACTGAAGCTTTCTTT

J: TRBJ1-4
D: .
V: TRBV27
size: many
CDR3: CASSSWGLATANEKLFF
DNA: TGTGCCAGCAGTTCCTGGGGACTGGCCACGGCTAATGAAAAACTGTTTTTT

J: TRBJ2-7
D: .
V: TRBV6-6
size: many
CDR3: CASSYSFVRSYEQYF
DNA: TGTGCCAGCAGTTACTCGTTTGTGCGTAGCTACGAGCAGTACTTC

J: TRBJ2-3
D: TRBD2
V: TRBV10-1
size: .
CDR3: CASSPTSGRVGATDTQYF
DNA: TGCGCCAGCAGTCCGACTAGCGGGAGAGTCGGGGCCACAGATACGCAGTATTTT

J: TRBJ2-1
D: .
V: TRBV28
size: .
CDR3: CASRTSGQQFF
DNA: TGTGCCAGCAGAACCTCGGGACAGCAGTTCTTC

J: TRBJ1-4
D: .
V: TRBV7-2
size: .
CDR3: CASSPPQVEWGEKLFF
DNA: TGTGCCAGCAGCCCCCCCCAGGTGGAGTGGGGTGAAAAACTGTTTTTT

J: TRBJ2-5
D: .
V: TRBV28
size: many
CDR3: CASSYPGGRAVAQYF
DNA: TGTGCCAGCAGTTACCCAGGGGGGAGAGCGGTGGCCCAGTACTTC

J: TRBJ1-4
D: .
V: TRBV12-3/TRBV12-4
size: .
CDR3: CASSDRNDGEKLFF
DNA: TGTGCCAGCAGTGACCGGAATGACGGTGAAAAACTGTTTTTT

J: TRBJ1-1
D: TRBD1
V: TRBV9
size: once
CDR3: CAGSVDPTGKGIAFF
DNA: TGTGCCGGCAGCGTAGACCCGACAGGGAAGGGGATCGCTTTCTTT

J: TRBJ1-1
D: .
V: TRBV10-3
size: .
CDR3: CAISESDGNTEAFF
DNA: TGTGCCATCAGTGAGTCCGACGGGAACACTGAAGCTTTCTTT

J: TRBJ2-1
D: TRBD2
V: TRBV7-9
size: .
CDR3: CASSLLASDEQFF
DNA: TGTGCCAGCAGCCTACTAGCGTCTGATGAGCAGTTCTTC

J: TRBJ2-3
D: TRBD1
V: TRBV29-1
size: few
CDR3: CSVGDRVRTDTQYF
DNA: TGCAGCGTTGGGGACAGGGTTCGGACAGATACGCAGTATTTT

J: TRBJ1-1
D: .
V: TRBV5-5
size: many
CDR3: CASSFSPSGGTEAFF
DNA: TGTGCCAGCAGCTTTTCCCCGTCGGGAGGAACTGAAGCTTTCTTT

J: TRBJ2-6
D: .
V: TRBV27
size: few
CDR3: CASSPWVSSGANVLTF
DNA: TGTGCCAGCAGCCCCTGGGTTTCCTCTGGGGCCAACGTCCTGACTTTC

J: TRBJ2-5
D: .
V: TRBV27
size: many
CDR3: CASSLSQETQYF
DNA: TGTGCCAGCAGCTTATCCCAAGAGACCCAGTACTTC

J: TRBJ2-4
D: .
V: TRBV7-2
size: few
CDR3: CASSLGNLAKNIQYF
DNA: TGTGCCAGCAGCCTGGGGAATCTAGCCAAAAACATTCAGTACTTC

J: TRBJ1-2
D: .
V: TRBV30
size: .
CDR3: CAWSKTGRYGYTF
DNA: TGTGCCTGGAGTAAAACAGGGAGGTATGGCTACACCTTC

J: TRBJ2-3
D: .
V: TRBV15
size: many
CDR3: CATSSPGGWLTDTQYF
DNA: TGTGCCACCAGCTCCCCAGGAGGGTGGCTCACAGATACGCAGTATTTT

J: TRBJ2-7
D: TRBD2
V: TRBV4-1
size: once
CDR3: CASSQGGEGLSSYEQYF
DNA: TGCGCCAGCAGCCAAGGTGGGGAGGGCCTAAGCTCCTACGAGCAGTACTTC

J: TRBJ2-3
D: .
V: TRBV3-1
size: few
CDR3: CASSQDYGGTDTQYF
DNA: TGTGCCAGCAGCCAAGATTACGGGGGCACAGATACGCAGTATTTT

J: TRBJ1-2
D: .
V: TRBV6-5
size: .
CDR3: CASSYPDRGYGYTF
DNA: TGTGCCAGCAGTTACCCAGACCGGGGATATGGCTACACCTTC

J: TRBJ2-7
D: TRBD1
V: TRBV15
size: .
CDR3: CATSPRQGPEQYF
DNA: TGTGCCACCAGCCCCCGACAGGGGCCCGAGCAGTACTTC

J: TRBJ1-1
D: .
V: TRBV28
size: many
CDR3: CASKLWDGVAEAFF
DNA: TGTGCCAGCAAGTTGTGGGATGGGGTCGCTGAAGCTTTCTTT

J: TRBJ2-3
D: TRBD2
V: TRBV5-1
size: .
CDR3: CASSWNPGTSGSHTQYF
DNA: TGCGCCAGCAGCTGGAATCCTGGGACTAGCGGGAGTCATACGCAGTATTTT

J: TRBJ2-7
D: .
V: TRBV29-1
size: .
CDR3: CSALPRDAYEQYF
DNA: TGCAGCGCCCTGCCCCGGGACGCCTACGAGCAGTACTTC

J: TRBJ2-7
D: .
V: TRBV12-3/TRBV12-4
size: many
CDR3: CASSLGQAGRGEQYF
DNA: TGTGCCAGCAGTTTAGGGCAGGCCGGTAGGGGCGAGCAGTACTTC

J: TRBJ2-1
D: .
V: TRBV4-3
size: few
CDR3: CASSPRGHTPYNEQFF
DNA: TGCGCCAGCAGCCCCCGCGGGCACACTCCCTACAATGAGCAGTTCTTC